This T cell receptor beta chain was identified during a study of blood T cells in healthy people across ages. Study results and limitations: TCR beta diversity was tightly associated with the proportion of naive T cells.

Looked up from germline, CDR1 is DFQATT and CDR2 is SNEGSKA (reference sequence). The V gene lost 7 bases and the J gene lost 4 bases, with 18 bases spanning the gap. The CDR3 is made up of 14 amino acids. A sample-barcoded 5' primer and a J-beta primer mix were used in a second PCR of about 7 to 12 cycles. With 12 random nucleotides, a template-switch adaptor tagged each individual cDNA molecule. TCRdb re-derived calls from the 5' RACE reads in MiXCR, one entry per CDR3 protein. Here the sample spans 580,000 or so distinct CDR3 sequences, less than 60% being singletons. On this clonotype itself: The antigen remains unidentified.

The draw of peripheral blood yielded roughly 9.1 milliliters from each donor. The receptor comes from a man older than 75 in good health. The sample taken for sequencing was blood. The gene calls are TRBV20-1 and TRBJ2-3; weak D call: TRBD2 (7 bases). Written as DNA, the CDR3 is TGCAGTGGGGGGGCTAGCGGCACGGCAGATACGCAGTATTTT. Protein sequence: CSGGASGTADTQYF.